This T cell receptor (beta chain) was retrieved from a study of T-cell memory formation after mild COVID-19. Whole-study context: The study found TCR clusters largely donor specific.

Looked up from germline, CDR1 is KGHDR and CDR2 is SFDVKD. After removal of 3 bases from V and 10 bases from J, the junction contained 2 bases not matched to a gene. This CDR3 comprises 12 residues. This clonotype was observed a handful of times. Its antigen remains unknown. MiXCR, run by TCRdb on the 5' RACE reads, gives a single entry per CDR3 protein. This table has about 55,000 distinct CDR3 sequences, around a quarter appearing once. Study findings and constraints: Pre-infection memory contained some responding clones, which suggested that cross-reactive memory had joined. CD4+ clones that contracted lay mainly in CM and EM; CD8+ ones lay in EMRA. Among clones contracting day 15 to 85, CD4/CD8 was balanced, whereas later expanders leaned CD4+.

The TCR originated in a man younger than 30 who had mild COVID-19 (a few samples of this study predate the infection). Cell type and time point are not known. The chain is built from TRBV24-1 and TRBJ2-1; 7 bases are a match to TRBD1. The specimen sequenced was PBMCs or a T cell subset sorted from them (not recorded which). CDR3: CATSDRDREQFF. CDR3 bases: TGTGCCACCAGTGATAGGGACAGAGAGCAGTTCTTC.